The 22 T cell receptor beta chains listed next were all sequenced from one sample in a study of neurological immune-mediated disorders. TCRdb redid the calling of the 5' RACE reads with MiXCR, one entry per CDR3 protein. The sample lists 55,000 to 65,000 distinct CDR3 sequences; about 12% were seen once. Sequencing was performed on PBMCs. All receptors come from a woman aged 60-75 years with HTLV-1-associated myelopathy (HAM/TSP).

In its sample, this clonotype was seen many times. The chain joins TRBV5-1 to TRBJ2-1; D might be TRBD1 (6 bases). The V and J ends lost 7 bases and 5 bases respectively, with 16 bases between them. The CDR3 length is 14 residues. Germline CDR1 SGHRS, CDR2 YFSETQ. The CDR3, as DNA: TGCGCCAGCGGGCAGGGGATCGTCGACAATGAGCAGTTCTTC. This sequence encodes CASGQGIVDNEQFF. Full variable domain (outside the CDR3, taken from reference TRBV5-1 and TRBJ2-1): KAGVTQTPRYLIKTRGQQVTLSCSPISGHRSVSWYQQTPGQGLQFLFEYFSETQRNKGNFPGRFSGRQFSNSRSEMNVSTLELGDSALYLCASGQGIVDNEQFFGPGTRLTVL.

This clonotype was seen at least ten times. For the CDR3, the DNA is TGTGCCACCAGTGCCGCCGGGCTCGCTCACGAGCAGTACTTC. It is translated as CATSAAGLAHEQYF. The V and J genes are TRBV24-1 and TRBJ2-7; D not resolved. The CDR3 is made up of 14 amino acids. Trimming took 5 bases from V and 5 from J, leaving 15 bases between them. Germline CDR1 KGHDR, CDR2 SFDVKD.

The table lists this clonotype with many counts. CDR3 in amino acids: CASSEGDSLLKAFF. CDR3 in DNA: TGTGCCAGCAGTGAAGGTGACAGCCTACTTAAAGCTTTCTTT. The genes are TRBV2 and TRBJ1-1, with D perhaps matching TRBD1 (5 bases). The CDR3 is 14 residues long. Germline V CDR1 and CDR2: SNHLY, FYNNEI. V shed 1 base and J shed 9 bases, with 15 bases lying between them. Looking up the rest from reference TRBV2 and TRBJ1-1 gives the full variable domain: EPEVTQTPSHQVTQMGQEVILRCVPISNHLYFYWYRQILGQKVEFLVSFYNNEISEKSEIFDDQFSVERPDGSNFTLKIRSTKLEDSAMYFCASSEGDSLLKAFFGQGTRLTVV.

Ten or more counts support this clonotype. The rearrangement links TRBV5-6 to TRBJ2-7; D call uncertain. The germline V and J ends were trimmed by 5 bases and 0 bases, with 15 bases remaining between them. The CDR3 sequence is 15 residues long. Germline V gene lookup returns CDR1 SGHDT and CDR2 YYEEEE. As DNA, the CDR3 is TGTGCCAGCAGGATAGGTCAGATAAGCTCCTACGAGCAGTACTTC. It is translated as CASRIGQISSYEQYF.

This clonotype was detected ten times or more. The J gene is TRBJ2-3, the V gene TRBV5-1; D is perhaps TRBD1 (6 bases). V lost 4 bases and J lost 1, with 13 bases in between. The CDR3 is 15 residues long. Per the germline V gene, CDR1 is SGHRS and CDR2 is YFSETQ. As DNA, the CDR3 is TGCGCCAGCAGCCCATCGACAGGCGGCACAGATACGCAGTATTTT. This translates into CASSPSTGGTDTQYF.

This clonotype was detected ten times or more. The chain joins TRBV6-6 to TRBJ2-7; 9 bases match TRBD1. CDR1 MNHNY and CDR2 SVGAGI come from the germline V gene (reference sequence). CDR3 length: 15 residues. Losses at the gene ends were 2 bases for V and 3 bases for J; bases not matched to a gene: 5. CDR3 nucleotide sequence: TGTGCCAGCAGTTACACGGGACAGGGTGGCTACGAGCAGTACTTC. Translated: CASSYTGQGGYEQYF.

Many counts were recorded for this clonotype. The chain couples TRBV12-3 or TRBV12-4 to TRBJ2-5; possibly TRBD2 for D (5 bases). This CDR3 has 15 residues. V lost 1 base to trimming and J lost 4 bases, with 13 bases between them. CDR3 DNA: TGTGCCAGCAGTTTAGAAGTCAGTGGGAGAGAGACCCAGTACTTC. Its protein product is CASSLEVSGRETQYF.

The genes are TRBV7-2 and TRBJ1-1; tentative D call: TRBD1 (5 bases). This CDR3 has 12 amino acids. Trimming removed 3 bases at V and 6 bases at J, with 8 bases between. CDR1 and CDR2 (germline): SGHTA, FQGNSA. In DNA form, the CDR3 reads TGTGCCAGCAGCTTTCAGGGACCTGAAGCTTTCTTT. Translated: CASSFQGPEAFF.

This clonotype turned up a few times. The chain recombines TRBV11-3 with TRBJ1-1; TRBD1 matches at 8 bases. This CDR3 is 13 amino acids long. With 6 bases clipped from V and 5 bases from J, the junction kept 5 bases outside the gene matches. CDR1 is SGHNT, CDR2 YENEEA, per germline. The CDR3 nucleotides are TGTGCCAGCAGTTGGACAGGGCGGACTGAAGCTTTCTTT. Translated, it gives CASSWTGRTEAFF.

This clonotype was counted many times. The chain links TRBV27 to TRBJ1-6; no firm D call. Trimming left V 0 bases short and J 9 bases short, with 3 bases between. Germline V gene data show CDR1 as MNHEY and CDR2 as SMNVEV (reference sequence). The CDR3 runs to 12 residues. The CDR3 reads CASSLSSSPLHF. The CDR3 region has the DNA TGTGCCAGCAGTTTATCGAGTTCACCCCTCCACTTT.

This clonotype has ten or more counts. CDR3 residues: CASSENRGHSGELFF. The CDR3 DNA follows: TGCGCCAGCAGTGAGAACAGGGGGCATTCCGGGGAGCTGTTTTTT. This sequence joins TRBV10-2 and TRBJ2-2; 9 nucleotides match TRBD1. V dropped 2 bases and J dropped 6; count of bases not matched to a gene: 4. This CDR3 region has 15 residues. CDR1 and CDR2 from the germline V gene are WSHSY and SAAADI.

This clonotype has just a few counts. V and J are TRBV3-1 and TRBJ2-1; tentatively, D is TRBD2 (5 bases). Germline CDR1 LGHDT, CDR2 YNNKEL (reference sequence). This CDR3 region has 14 residues. The germline V and J ends were trimmed by 3 bases and 2 bases, with 8 bases remaining between them. The CDR3: CASSHRRTYNEQFF. CDR3 bases: TGTGCCAGCAGCCACAGGAGGACCTACAATGAGCAGTTCTTC.

In its sample, this clonotype was seen many times. The chain combines TRBV29-1 with TRBJ2-2; TRBD1 aligns across 10 bases. This CDR3 spans 15 amino acids. Germline V gene sequence: CDR1 SQVTM, CDR2 ANQGSEA. Germline trimming cut 4 bases from V and 7 bases from J; bases unmatched to any gene: 9. The CDR3 coding sequence is TGCAGCGTTGGGAAGACAGGGGGCTGGAACGGGGAGCTGTTTTTT. Amino acid sequence: CSVGKTGGWNGELFF.

This clonotype was detected ten times or more. This rearrangement joins TRBV24-1 to TRBJ2-7; D is uncertain. This CDR3 has 13 amino acids. The V and J ends lost 7 bases and 0 bases respectively, with 9 bases between them. Per germline, CDR1 KGHDR and CDR2 SFDVKD. The CDR3 DNA reads TGTGCCACCAGCCCCAGCAACTCCTACGAGCAGTACTTC. Translation gives CATSPSNSYEQYF.

In its sample, this clonotype was seen many times. V usage is TRBV20-1 and J usage is TRBJ2-1, with TRBD2 matching over 9 bases. The CDR3 consists of 14 residues. Germline V gene lookup returns CDR1 DFQATT and CDR2 SNEGSKA (reference sequence). V trimming: 6 bases; J trimming: 2 bases; junction bases outside the gene matches: 5. The CDR3 region has the DNA TGCAGTGCCACTAGGACTAGCGCCTACAATGAGCAGTTCTTC. Translated: CSATRTSAYNEQFF.

This clonotype was seen many times. The V gene is TRBV25-1, the J gene TRBJ2-1; 9 bases line up with TRBD1. The CDR3 runs 13 residues. From germline, CDR1 is MGHDK and CDR2 SYGVNS. With V trimmed by 5 bases and J by 7 bases, 3 bases remained unmatched. CDR3 in DNA: TGTGCCAGCAGTAATGACAGGGGGAATGAGCAGTTCTTC. Its translation is CASSNDRGNEQFF.

This clonotype was seen many times. The chain uses TRBV5-1 and TRBJ2-5; perhaps TRBD2 as D (6 bases). In germline, CDR1 is SGHRS, CDR2 YFSETQ. The CDR3 consists of 17 residues. V was trimmed by 0 bases and J by 4 bases, leaving 19 bases between them. The CDR3 DNA follows: TGCGCCAGCAGCTTGGCCTTTTTAGCGGCACCACTAGAGACCCAGTACTTC. This sequence encodes CASSLAFLAAPLETQYF.

This clonotype was found many times. This chain uses TRBV7-8 with TRBJ2-7; TRBD2 matches at 7 bases. Trimming at V came to 8 bases and at J to 2 bases, leaving 12 bases not matched to a gene. The CDR3 runs 15 residues. Germline-derived CDR1 and CDR2 are SGHVS and FQNEAQ. The CDR3 DNA reads TGTGCCAGCGGGGGGATCGGGGGGAGGCCCTACGAGCAGTACTTC. The encoded protein is CASGGIGGRPYEQYF.

There are many counts of this clonotype. This rearrangement joins TRBV27 to TRBJ2-7, with unresolved D. Germline CDR1 is MNHEY and CDR2 is SMNVEV (reference sequence). V was shortened by 6 bases and J by 0 bases, with 12 bases between the two germline ends. The CDR3 sequence is 14 residues long. CDR3 sequence: CASRPRWASYEQYF. Here the CDR3 DNA reads TGTGCCAGCAGACCTAGGTGGGCCTCCTACGAGCAGTACTTC.

About this clonotype: The junction and the germline gene differ at one end; a read error may be behind it. This chain links TRBV4-1 with TRBJ2-1; TRBD2 might be the D (6 bases). The CDR3 covers 16 residues. Germline loops: CDR1 MGHRA, CDR2 YSYEKL. The CDR3 region has the DNA TGCGCCAGCAGTCGTACCGGGAGCGGCACCTACAATGAGCATTTCTTC. It encodes CASSRTGSGTYNEHFF.

This clonotype was recorded at least ten times. The rearrangement uses TRBV5-1 and TRBJ2-7, with no clear D. V was shortened by 0 bases and J by 6 bases, with 7 bases between the two germline ends. Germline V gene lookup returns CDR1 SGHRS and CDR2 YFSETQ. The CDR3 spans 12 residues. For the CDR3, the DNA is TGCGCCAGCAGCTTGGTTGAGAGCGAGCAGTACTTC. Translated: CASSLVESEQYF.

This clonotype was found many times. The gene calls are TRBV4-1 and TRBJ1-3; D might be TRBD1 (6 bases). The CDR3 has 17 residues. Trimming stripped 4 bases from V and 4 bases from J, with 20 bases between. Germline loops: CDR1 MGHRA, CDR2 YSYEKL. The CDR3 DNA is TGCGCCAGCAGCCCGAACCCCCCAGGGGCAGGGGGAAACACCATATATTTT. Translation: CASSPNPPGAGGNTIYF.